This T cell receptor beta chain is from a study of shared clonotypes between healthy human individuals. Study summary: Three CD4 naive, three CD4 memory, two CD8 naive and one CD8 memory plate were used per donor. Study results and caveats: Limited genetic and exposure-history diversity came from having few donors.

A word on this clone: Its antigen is currently unknown.

All donors qualified as healthy HIV-negative adults and had experienced no recent acute infections or vaccinations. Deep-level assay runs were performed. The data were produced by immunoSEQ multiplex PCR, yet TCRdb's version contains in-frame clones alone and is incomplete. The profile shows under 2.5 million clones, 92% of them singletons. The CDR3 runs to 15 residues. From germline, CDR1 is MDHEN and CDR2 SYDVKM. V lost 6 bases, J lost 0 bases, and 7 bases stayed unmatched. The source is a man between 18 and 35 years old in good health. Some clones in this sample may be carry-over from other donors' samples. Sequenced: naive CD4+ T cells from PBMCs. Described subset: CD45RA+ positively selected. The chain joins TRBV28 to TRBJ2-7; 8 bases fit TRBD2. The CDR3, as DNA: TGTGCCAGCAGCGTTACCGGGACTAGCTCCTACGAGCAGTACTTC. This encodes CASSVTGTSSYEQYF.